This TCR beta chain was sequenced during a study of T cells expressing NK-cell markers. TCRdb re-analyzed the 5' RACE reads; it lists each CDR3 protein once, without DNA. The sample includes over 150,000 distinct CDR3 sequences. The germline CDR1 and CDR2 sequences are SGHRS and YFSETQ. There are 14 residues in the CDR3. The receptor was isolated from a woman aged 45-60 years in good health. The sequenced material came from blood T cells: a sorted CD56 or NKG2C T cell subset, CD4+ or CD8+ T cells, or bulk PBMC T cells (not recorded which). The rearrangement uses TRBV5-1 and TRBJ2-5. This CDR3 reads CASSLDGNQETQYF. Combining the CDR3 with reference TRBV5-1 and TRBJ2-5 gives the whole variable domain KAGVTQTPRYLIKTRGQQVTLSCSPISGHRSVSWYQQTPGQGLQFLFEYFSETQRNKGNFPGRFSGRQFSNSRSEMNVSTLELGDSALYLCASSLDGNQETQYFGPGTRLLVL.